The source of this TCR beta chain is a study of Ad26.COV2.S vaccination and SARS-CoV-2 variants. Study-level results: Reportedly, after vaccination the spike-specific CD8+ and CD4+ T cell responses displayed substantial breadth.

Libraries were prepared by immunoSEQ multiplex PCR; TCRdb keeps only in-frame clonotypes and omits some of them. The sample lists around 270,000 clones; 87% were seen once. Treatment: 15 to 20 received Ad26.COV2.S at low or high dose, single or two shots; roughly five received placebo; per-sample allocation not given. Day 63 after the first vaccine or placebo injection was the time point for sampling. In Boston, the donor was an adult between 18-55 years of age. Details on this clone: Its antigen is still unknown.

The germline gives CDR1 SGDLS, CDR2 YYNGEE. V was clipped by 3 bases and J by 6 bases, with 18 bases between them. The CDR3 runs 16 residues. This sequence originates from a person between 18 and 60 years old who received the Ad26.COV2.S COVID-19 vaccine or a placebo. The chain joins TRBV9 to TRBJ2-2; D is undetermined. The material sequenced was peripheral blood, taken in a trial of Ad26.COV2.S vaccine versus placebo. CDR3 nucleotides: TGTGCCAGCAGCGCTTCTCCGGTCCGCGGCGCCGGGGAGCTGTTTTTT. It is translated as CASSASPVRGAGELFF.